Sequencing of this T cell receptor (beta chain) was carried out in a study of T cell responses to AZD1222 COVID-19 vaccine. General study points: Following two doses of AZD1222, Spike-specific TCR breadth and depth rose. Close to half of all spike-specific TCRs reportedly target regions of the variants that are unmutated.

Only in-frame clones appear in the TCRdb table, and some are missing; sequencing was by immunoSEQ multiplex PCR. The sample has about 180,000 clones; 85% to 90% are singletons. Trimming cost V 4 bases and J 3 bases; bases outside gene matches: 8. Germline CDR1 and CDR2: LGHNA and YSLEER. The CDR3 has 15 amino acids. On this clone: Its antigen is as yet unknown.

This specimen was peripheral blood, taken on day 0 of AZD1222 vaccination. This receptor was identified in an adult in good health. The V gene is TRBV4-3, the J gene TRBJ1-2; 7 bases are a match to TRBD1. CDR3: CASSRDRFYDYGYTF. CDR3 nucleotides: TGCGCCAGCAGCCGGGACAGATTTTATGACTATGGCTACACCTTC.